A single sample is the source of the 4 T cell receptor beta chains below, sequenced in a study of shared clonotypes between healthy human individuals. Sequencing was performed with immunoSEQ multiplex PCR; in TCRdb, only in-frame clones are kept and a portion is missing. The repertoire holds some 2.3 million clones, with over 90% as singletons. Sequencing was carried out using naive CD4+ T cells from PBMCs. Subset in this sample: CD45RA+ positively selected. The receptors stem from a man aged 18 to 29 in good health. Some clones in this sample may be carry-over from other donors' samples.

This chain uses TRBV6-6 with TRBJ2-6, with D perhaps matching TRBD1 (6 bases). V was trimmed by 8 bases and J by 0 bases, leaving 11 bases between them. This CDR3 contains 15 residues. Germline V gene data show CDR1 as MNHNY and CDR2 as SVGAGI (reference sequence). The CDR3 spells CASFRTVSGANVLTF. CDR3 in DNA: TGTGCCAGCTTTAGGACAGTCTCTGGGGCCAACGTCCTGACTTTC.

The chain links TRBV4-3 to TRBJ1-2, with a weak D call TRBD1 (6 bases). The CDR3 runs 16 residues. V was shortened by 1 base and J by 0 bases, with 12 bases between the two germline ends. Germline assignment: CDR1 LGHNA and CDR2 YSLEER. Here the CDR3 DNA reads TGCGCCAGCAGCCAAGGAGGACAGACTACTAACTATGGCTACACCTTC. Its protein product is CASSQGGQTTNYGYTF.

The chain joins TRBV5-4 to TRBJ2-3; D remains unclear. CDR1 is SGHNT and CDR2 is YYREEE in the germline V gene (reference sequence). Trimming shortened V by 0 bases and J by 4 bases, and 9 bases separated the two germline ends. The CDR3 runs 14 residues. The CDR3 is CASSLARGSDTQYF. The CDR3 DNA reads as TGTGCCAGCAGCTTGGCACGAGGCTCAGATACGCAGTATTTT.

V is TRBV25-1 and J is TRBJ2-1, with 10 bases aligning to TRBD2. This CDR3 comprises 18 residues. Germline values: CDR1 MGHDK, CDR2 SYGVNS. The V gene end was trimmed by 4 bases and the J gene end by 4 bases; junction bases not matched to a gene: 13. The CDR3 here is CASSVLGLAGDEYNEQFF. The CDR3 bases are TGTGCCAGCAGTGTTCTAGGTCTAGCGGGAGACGAGTACAATGAGCAGTTCTTC.